This T cell receptor (beta chain) was sequenced during a study of T cells in Graves' hyperthyroidism and ophthalmopathy. Study-level background: Upon initial diagnosis and before any treatment, peripheral blood was collected.

Study conclusions and caveats: Stable hyperthyroidism and ophthalmopathy were separated using 13 V-J signatures. Also found in blood were most expanded thyroid clonotypes above 0.001.

The CDR3 spans 18 residues. The germline V gene has CDR1 DFQATT and CDR2 SNEGSKA (reference sequence). J was trimmed by 2 bases and V by 1 base; bases with no gene match: 9. There were TCR beta CDR3 regions amplified from RNA transcripts. An initial round of RT-PCR targeting the TCR CDR3 relied on the HTBI primer set. TCRdb independently ran MiXCR on the multiplex PCR reads; one entry per CDR3 protein. The sample has roughly 650,000 distinct CDR3 sequences, approximately 15% seen once. Notes on this clonotype: Its antigen is undetermined.

The source is a woman in her thirties or forties with Graves' ophthalmopathy. The chain joins TRBV20-1 to TRBJ2-6; 9 bases agree with TRBD1. The sequenced sample was blood. This chain's CDR3 is CSARARDRVHPGANVLTF. For the CDR3, the DNA is TGCAGTGCTAGAGCCCGGGACAGGGTCCATCCTGGGGCCAACGTCCTGACTTTC.